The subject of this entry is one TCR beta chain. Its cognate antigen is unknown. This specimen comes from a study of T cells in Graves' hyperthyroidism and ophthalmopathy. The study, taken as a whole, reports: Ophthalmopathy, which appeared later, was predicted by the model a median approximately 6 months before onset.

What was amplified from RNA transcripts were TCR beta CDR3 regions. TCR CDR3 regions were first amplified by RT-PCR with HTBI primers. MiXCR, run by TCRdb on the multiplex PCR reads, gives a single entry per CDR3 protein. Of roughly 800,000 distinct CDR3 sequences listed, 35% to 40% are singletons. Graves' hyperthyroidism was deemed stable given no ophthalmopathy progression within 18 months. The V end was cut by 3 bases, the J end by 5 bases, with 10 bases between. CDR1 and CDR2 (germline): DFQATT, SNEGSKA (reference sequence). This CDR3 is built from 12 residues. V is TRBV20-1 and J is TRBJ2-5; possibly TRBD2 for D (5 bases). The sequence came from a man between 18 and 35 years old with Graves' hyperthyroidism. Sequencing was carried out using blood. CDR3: CSARLGGETQYF. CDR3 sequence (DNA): TGCAGTGCTAGGCTGGGCGGGGAGACCCAGTACTTC.